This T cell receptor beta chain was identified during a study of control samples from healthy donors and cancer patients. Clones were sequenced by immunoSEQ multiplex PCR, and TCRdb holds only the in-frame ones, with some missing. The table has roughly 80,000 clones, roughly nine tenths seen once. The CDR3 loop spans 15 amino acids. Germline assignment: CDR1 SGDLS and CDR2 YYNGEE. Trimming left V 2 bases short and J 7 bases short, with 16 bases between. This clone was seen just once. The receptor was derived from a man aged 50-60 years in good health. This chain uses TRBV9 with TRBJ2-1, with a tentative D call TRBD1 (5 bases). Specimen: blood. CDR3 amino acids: CASSVRGGPGNEQFF. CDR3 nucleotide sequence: TGTGCCAGCAGCGTTCGAGGCGGTCCAGGGAATGAGCAGTTCTTC.